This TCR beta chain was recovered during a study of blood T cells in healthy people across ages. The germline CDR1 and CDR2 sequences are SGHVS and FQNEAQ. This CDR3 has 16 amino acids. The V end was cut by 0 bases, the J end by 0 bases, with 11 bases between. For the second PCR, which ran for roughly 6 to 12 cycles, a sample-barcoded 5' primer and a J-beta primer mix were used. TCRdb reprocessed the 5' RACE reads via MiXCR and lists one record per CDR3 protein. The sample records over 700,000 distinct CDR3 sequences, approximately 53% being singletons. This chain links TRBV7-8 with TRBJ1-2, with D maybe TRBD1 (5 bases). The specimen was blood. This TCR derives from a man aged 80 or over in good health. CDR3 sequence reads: CASSLAQGLSNYGYTF. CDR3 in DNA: TGTGCCAGCAGCTTAGCGCAGGGACTCTCTAACTATGGCTACACCTTC.